This T cell receptor (beta chain) came from a study of cytomegalovirus exposure and HLA in healthy donors. Notes on the study in general: The study labeled 164 TCR beta chains cytomegalovirus-associated. Most TCR sequences were seen very rarely across donors, but some public TCRs occurred in many.

J was trimmed by 4 bases and V by 3 bases; bases with no gene match: 2. Germline V gene sequence: CDR1 SGHNT, CDR2 YENEEA. The CDR3 is 14 residues long. Sequencing was performed with immunoSEQ multiplex PCR; in TCRdb, only in-frame clones are kept and a portion is missing. The sample has about 60,000 clones; approximately 96% are singletons. In the case of this clone: Its antigen is unidentified.

Sequencing input: PBMCs. V and J are TRBV11-3 and TRBJ2-1, with TRBD2 matching 8 bases. The sequence was collected from a man aged 18 to 30 in good health and CMV-seronegative. The CDR3 here is CASSFSGTYNEQFF. CDR3 nucleotides: TGTGCCAGCAGCTTTAGCGGGACTTACAATGAGCAGTTCTTC.